Here is one TCR beta chain with its context. Its antigen is currently unknown. The record originates from a study of cytomegalovirus exposure and HLA in healthy donors. Study observations and caveats: Productive rates of about 90% or about 30% were seen for most TCR beta V segments in an earlier analysis. It was reportedly the case that the classifier diagnosed cytomegalovirus status with high specificity and sensitivity. A later analysis linked a missense variant in DCLRE1C to the trimming of TCR beta V and J genes. Most of the CMV-associated TCR beta chains (in a later analysis) appeared to be HLA-restricted.

Per germline, CDR1 MNHEY and CDR2 SMNVEV (reference sequence). The CDR3 has 14 amino acids. V lost 2 bases and J lost 6, with 11 bases in between. In the PCR, 60 Vbeta and 13 Jbeta primers were used. Using immunoSEQ multiplex PCR, the repertoire was profiled, and TCRdb retains in-frame clones only, with some absent. The repertoire holds 95,000 to 120,000 clones, with around 82% as singletons. Sample: PBMCs. The source of this sequence is a woman aged 25 to 45 in good health and CMV-seropositive. V gene TRBV27 combines with J gene TRBJ1-5; D gene uncertain. The CDR3 reads CASSLIEGSQPQHF. The CDR3 DNA reads as TGTGCCAGCAGTTTAATCGAGGGTAGTCAGCCCCAGCATTTT.